These 6 T cell receptor beta chains originate from one sample sequenced in a study of cytomegalovirus exposure and HLA in healthy donors. The PCR contained 60 Vbeta and 13 Jbeta primers. Assay: immunoSEQ multiplex PCR; the TCRdb copy retains only in-frame clones and omits some. This sample has about 160,000 clones, with roughly 80% found just once. Sequenced sample: PBMCs. The source of these receptors is a girl aged 2 to 10 in good health and CMV-seropositive.

V gene TRBV2 combines with J gene TRBJ2-1, with 12 bases fitting TRBD2. Germline values: CDR1 SNHLY, CDR2 FYNNEI. The CDR3 is 18 amino acids. Trimming cost V 8 bases and J 0 bases; bases outside gene matches: 11. The CDR3 reads CASCLLAGGPGSYNEQFF. The CDR3 bases are TGTGCCAGCTGCCTTCTAGCGGGAGGGCCGGGCTCCTACAATGAGCAGTTCTTC.

This chain uses TRBV15 with TRBJ2-7, with D hard to call. The CDR3 loop spans 14 amino acids. The ends were cut back, 5 bases at V and 2 bases at J, with 13 bases in the middle. Germline CDR1 and CDR2: LNHNV and YYDKDF (reference sequence). This chain's CDR3 is CATSVVSRAYEQYF. The CDR3 DNA reads TGTGCCACCAGCGTTGTGAGTAGAGCCTACGAGCAGTACTTC.

The chain is built from TRBV13 and TRBJ1-1, with 9 bases that match TRBD1. The germline V gene encodes CDR1 PRHDT and CDR2 FYEKMQ (reference sequence). With V trimmed by 5 bases and J by 4 bases, 5 bases remained unmatched. This CDR3 has 14 amino acids. The CDR3 DNA follows: TGTGCCAGCAGCCCTGGACAGGGGACCACTGAAGCTTTCTTT. Translation: CASSPGQGTTEAFF.

CDR3 nucleotides: TGTGCCAGCAGCTTAGGTAGGACAGGGCCCGAAGAGACCCAGTACTTC. Its translation is CASSLGRTGPEETQYF. The chain couples TRBV7-9 to TRBJ2-5; 8 bases align to TRBD1. This CDR3 has 16 amino acids. With 1 base clipped from V and 3 bases from J, the junction kept 7 bases outside the gene matches. Germline V gives CDR1 SEHNR, CDR2 FQNEAQ (reference sequence).

This clone was detected only a few times. The J gene is TRBJ2-3, the V gene TRBV6-4; a possible D gene is TRBD2 (5 bases). This CDR3 spans 15 amino acids. Trimming took off 4 bases at V and 0 bases at J, with 11 bases between the two ends. The germline V gene has CDR1 MRHNA and CDR2 SNTAGT. In DNA, the CDR3 is TGTGCCAGCAGTGTAACGGGAATTAGCACAGATACGCAGTATTTT. This encodes CASSVTGISTDTQYF.

The chain employs TRBV7-9 and TRBJ2-3; possibly TRBD2 for D (6 bases). The germline V gene encodes CDR1 SEHNR and CDR2 FQNEAQ (reference sequence). V gave up 4 bases and J gave up 2 bases, with 13 bases separating them. There are 15 residues in the CDR3. The CDR3 protein is CASSSGTLPTDTQYF. In DNA form, the CDR3 reads TGTGCCAGCAGCTCCGGGACTTTACCCACAGATACGCAGTATTTT.